These 10 T cell receptor beta chains share one sample of origin, sequenced in a study of blood T cell repertoires in COVID-19. Data came from immunoSEQ multiplex PCR; TCRdb stores just in-frame clones and leaves some out. The data show around 320,000 clones, roughly nine tenths seen once. The sequenced sample consisted of peripheral blood. The receptors originated from a woman in her twenties or thirties with COVID-19, enrolled during active disease.

V gene TRBV5-1 combines with J gene TRBJ1-2, with D unresolved. In germline, CDR1 is SGHRS, CDR2 YFSETQ. The V end lost 5 bases, the J end lost 4 bases, and 6 bases lay between the germline ends. CDR3 length: 11 residues. CDR3 in DNA: TGCGCCAGCAGGGAGGTCTATGGCTACACCTTC. This encodes CASREVYGYTF. The complete variable domain, with remaining parts taken from reference TRBV5-1 and TRBJ1-2, reads KAGVTQTPRYLIKTRGQQVTLSCSPISGHRSVSWYQQTPGQGLQFLFEYFSETQRNKGNFPGRFSGRQFSNSRSEMNVSTLELGDSALYLCASREVYGYTFGSGTRLTVV.

V usage is TRBV11-3 and J usage is TRBJ2-3, with a tentative D call TRBD2 (5 bases). Per germline, CDR1 SGHNT and CDR2 YENEEA. V shed 4 bases and J shed 0 bases, with 14 bases lying between them. The CDR3 consists of 16 residues. In nucleotides, the CDR3 is TGTGCCAGCAGCTGGCGGTCGGGGTCTAGCACAGATACGCAGTATTTT. It yields the protein CASSWRSGSSTDTQYF.

The chain combines TRBV30 with TRBJ1-5; a weak D match, TRBD1 (5 bases). V gave up 2 bases and J gave up 0 bases, with 11 bases separating them. Germline V CDR1 and CDR2: GTSNPN, SVGIG (reference sequence). This CDR3 has 15 residues. CDR3 DNA sequence: TGTGCCTGGAGTACCCCAGGGTATAGCAATCAGCCCCAGCATTTT. It yields the protein CAWSTPGYSNQPQHF.

The rearrangement uses TRBV19 and TRBJ1-4; tentative D call: TRBD1 (5 bases). The V end was cut by 11 bases, the J end by 7 bases, with 26 bases between. Germline CDR1 is LNHDA and CDR2 is SQIVND (reference sequence). This CDR3 contains 16 residues. CDR3 loop: CASSEQPGGGSEKLFF. As DNA, the CDR3 is TGTGCCTCTTCCGAGCAACCCGGGGGGGGTAGTGAAAAACTGTTTTTT.

In its sample, this clone was seen once. This chain connects TRBV4-1 to TRBJ1-5; no clear D gene. The CDR3 runs to 15 residues. Germline V gene data show CDR1 as MGHRA and CDR2 as YSYEKL. With 0 bases removed from V and 6 bases from J, the gap between germline ends came to 12 bases. The CDR3 region is CASSQDEVSGQPQHF. For the CDR3, the DNA is TGCGCCAGCAGCCAAGATGAGGTGTCTGGTCAGCCCCAGCATTTT.

The V and J genes are TRBV6-5 and TRBJ2-5; unclear D gene. V lost 4 bases and J lost 2, with 5 bases in between. The V gene's germline CDR1 is MNHEY and CDR2 SVGAGI. CDR3 length equals 12 residues. CDR3 sequence reads: CASSSSQETQYF. CDR3 nucleotide sequence: TGTGCCAGCAGTTCTAGTCAAGAGACCCAGTACTTC.

V usage is TRBV11-3 and J usage is TRBJ2-2; 10 nucleotides match TRBD1. Trimming at V came to 2 bases and at J to 5 bases, leaving 2 bases not matched to a gene. The CDR3 has 15 amino acids. Germline V lookup: CDR1 SGHNT, CDR2 YENEEA. CDR3 DNA: TGTGCCAGCAGCTTAAGGACAGGGGGGACCGGGGAGCTGTTTTTT. Residues: CASSLRTGGTGELFF.

The chain employs TRBV5-6 and TRBJ2-7; TRBD1 agrees at 7 bases. V lost 3 bases to trimming and J lost 5 bases; unmatched junction nucleotides: 2. Germline CDR1 SGHDT, CDR2 YYEEEE. The CDR3 is 12 amino acids. The CDR3 is CASSSTGNEQYF. CDR3 in DNA: TGTGCCAGCAGCTCGACAGGGAACGAGCAGTACTTC.

V gene TRBV7-2 combines with J gene TRBJ1-2; no definite D call. The germline gives CDR1 SGHTA, CDR2 FQGNSA. There are 15 residues in the CDR3. Trimming left V 3 bases short and J 1 base short, with 12 bases between. The DNA of the CDR3 is TGTGCCAGCAGCTTTAGGAGAGCCATTAACTATGGCTACACCTTC. Translation gives CASSFRRAINYGYTF.

V gene TRBV29-1 combines with J gene TRBJ1-1; the D gene is possibly TRBD1 (6 bases). The CDR3 runs 13 residues. Trimming left V 2 bases short and J 8 bases short, with 15 bases between. Germline V lookup: CDR1 SQVTM, CDR2 ANQGSEA. The CDR3 spells CSVERQDEHEAFF. The CDR3, as DNA: TGCAGCGTTGAAAGACAGGACGAACACGAAGCTTTCTTT.